This TCR beta chain comes out of a study of T cell repertoires in cytomegalovirus infection. On the study more broadly: Used in the study were CMV epitopes, some recently identified and HLA-C-restricted, others well-studied and HLA-B-restricted. Public signatures in TCR beta pointed to CMV infection and matching HLA type. Findings and limits, study-wide: Adding up the frequency of public TCR beta families identified people who carried CMV plus the relevant HLA. Clonotypes of TCR beta that were HLA-C-restricted and CMV-specific dominated the ex vivo response.

TCRdb analysed the reads with MiXCR anew, one entry per CDR3 protein. The sample has around 540,000 distinct CDR3 sequences, 30% to 40% seen once. V dropped 5 bases and J dropped 6 bases, with 16 bases sitting between them. Per germline, CDR1 SGHVS and CDR2 FQNEAQ. The CDR3 has 15 amino acids. Only a few counts were recorded for this clonotype. Its antigen is as yet unknown. The J gene is TRBJ2-2, the V gene TRBV7-8; D may be TRBD1 or TRBD2 (5 bases each). This TCR was recovered from a human donor in good health (CMV status not recorded). Some clones in this sample may be carry-over from other donors' samples. The sample consisted of cultured PBMCs, taken from culture after CMV antigen stimulation. For the CDR3, the DNA is TGTGCCAGCAGCCCCCAGGGAGTTGAGGCCGGGGAGCTGTTTTTT. As protein: CASSPQGVEAGELFF.